This entry lists 13 T cell receptor beta chains sequenced from one sample in a study of OX40 agonist ivuxolimab in advanced cancers. TCRdb keeps only in-frame clones here, not all; method: immunoSEQ multiplex PCR. The table shows some 50,000 clones, with roughly four fifths occurring only once. The material was CD4+ or CD8+ T cells sorted from blood, obtained in a trial of the OX40 agonist ivuxolimab. Receptors were obtained from an adult with an advanced solid tumor such as melanoma, head and neck, liver or kidney cancer.

The CDR3 region is CATPLRDEQFF. In DNA form, the CDR3 reads TGTGCCACTCCCCTGAGGGATGAGCAGTTCTTC. The rearrangement uses TRBV10-3 and TRBJ2-1, with TRBD2 as a possible D gene (5 bases). CDR1 is ENHRY, CDR2 SYGVKD, per germline. The CDR3 is 11 amino acids. V gave up 10 bases and J gave up 8 bases, with 12 bases separating them.

As DNA, the CDR3 is TGTGCCAGCAGTTACAGGGAATCACCCCTCCACTTT. This codes for CASSYRESPLHF. The genes are TRBV6-5 and TRBJ1-6; D unclear. V was cut by 2 bases and J by 10 bases, with 6 bases left in between. Looked up from germline, CDR1 is MNHEY and CDR2 is SVGAGI. The CDR3 is made up of 12 amino acids.

This sequence joins TRBV7-3 and TRBJ2-3, with D unresolved. V lost 3 bases to trimming and J lost 4 bases, with 8 bases between them. Germline values: CDR1 SGHTA, CDR2 FQGTGA. CDR3 length equals 13 residues. The CDR3, as DNA: TGTGCCAGCAGCTTGCGGACCTCAGATACGCAGTATTTT. Residues: CASSLRTSDTQYF.

The chain carries TRBV27 and TRBJ2-7, with D maybe TRBD2 (6 bases). The CDR3 has 17 amino acids. Looked up from germline, CDR1 is MNHEY and CDR2 is SMNVEV (reference sequence). V shed 5 bases and J shed 6 bases, with 26 bases lying between them. In nucleotides, the CDR3 is TGTGCCAGCAGTGTTACGTGGGGCGGGGTCCCCTATGGCGAGCAGTACTTC. It specifies CASSVTWGGVPYGEQYF.

The genes are TRBV4-1 and TRBJ1-5; D may be TRBD1 (5 bases). V was clipped by 0 bases and J by 3 bases, with 9 bases between them. The CDR3 has 15 residues. Germline assignment: CDR1 MGHRA and CDR2 YSYEKL. The CDR3 is CASSQDGDYNQPQHF. In DNA, the CDR3 is TGCGCCAGCAGCCAAGATGGGGACTACAATCAGCCCCAGCATTTT.

The J gene is TRBJ1-3, the V gene TRBV10-3; TRBD1 matches 10 bases. Germline CDR1 is ENHRY and CDR2 is SYGVKD. The V gene end was trimmed by 4 bases and the J gene end by 2 bases; junction bases not matched to a gene: 2. The CDR3 runs 15 residues. CDR3 protein: CAISVGTGAGNTIYF. In nucleotides, the CDR3 is TGTGCCATCAGTGTCGGGACAGGGGCTGGAAACACCATATATTTT.

This chain joins TRBV6-1 and TRBJ2-2, with a weak D call TRBD2 (5 bases). The CDR3 runs 14 residues. V shed 7 bases and J shed 3 bases, with 12 bases lying between them. Germline CDR1 reads MNHNS; CDR2 reads SASEGT. The chain's CDR3 is CASTWGVDTGELFF. CDR3 DNA: TGTGCCAGCACCTGGGGAGTGGACACCGGGGAGCTGTTTTTT.

This clone was counted a few times. V usage is TRBV7-2 and J usage is TRBJ2-5, with 10 bases matching TRBD1. The V gene's germline CDR1 is SGHTA and CDR2 FQGNSA. The junction had 4 bases not matched to a gene; V was cut back by 5 bases and J by 10 bases. The CDR3 is 12 amino acids. The CDR3 reads CASSEGQGFQYF. Here the CDR3 DNA reads TGTGCCAGCAGCGAGGGACAGGGGTTCCAGTACTTC. The whole variable domain, filled in from reference TRBV7-2 and TRBJ2-5, reads GAGVSQSPSNKVTEKGKDVELRCDPISGHTALYWYRQSLGQGLEFLIYFQGNSAPDKSGLPSDRFSAERTGGSVSTLTIQRTQQEDSAVYLCASSEGQGFQYFGPGTRLLVL.

This rearrangement joins TRBV6-5 to TRBJ1-6; possible D gene TRBD1, 6 bases. V was trimmed by 6 bases and J by 2 bases, leaving 11 bases between them. Germline assignment: CDR1 MNHEY and CDR2 SVGAGI. The CDR3 is made up of 15 amino acids. This chain's CDR3 is CASRRDNPYNSPLHF. Here the CDR3 DNA reads TGTGCCAGCAGAAGGGACAACCCCTATAATTCACCCCTCCACTTT.

This chain links TRBV7-7 with TRBJ2-2, with 7 bases aligning to TRBD1. V lost 5 bases, J lost 6 bases, and 9 bases stayed unmatched. The CDR3 contains 15 residues. Germline CDR1 is SSHAT and CDR2 is FNYEAQ (reference sequence). DNA of the CDR3: TGTGCCAGCAGCATTAGACAGGGAAGGGCCGGGGAGCTGTTTTTT. This gives the protein CASSIRQGRAGELFF.

By sample fraction, this clone is medium-sized. The rearrangement links TRBV5-4 to TRBJ1-1; maybe TRBD1 (5 bases). The CDR3 totals 15 residues. The germline V gene encodes CDR1 SGHNT and CDR2 YYREEE (reference sequence). Trimming shortened V by 4 bases and J by 0 bases, and 13 bases separated the two germline ends. Here the CDR3 DNA reads TGTGCCAGCAGCCAGGAGGCGACAGTGAACACTGAAGCTTTCTTT. Translated, it gives CASSQEATVNTEAFF.

The chain uses TRBV5-4 and TRBJ1-2; TRBD1 matches at 7 bases. J was trimmed by 3 bases and V by 2 bases; bases with no gene match: 7. Germline CDR1 is SGHNT and CDR2 is YYREEE (reference sequence). The CDR3 is made up of 15 amino acids. The CDR3 DNA follows: TGTGCCAGCAGCTTCCCGACAGGGATCGACTATGGCTACACCTTC. Its protein product is CASSFPTGIDYGYTF.

The V and J genes are TRBV4-2 and TRBJ1-6, with a tentative D call TRBD1 (6 bases). V shed 0 bases and J shed 0 bases, with 12 bases lying between them. CDR3 size: 18 residues. Germline V lookup: CDR1 LGHNA, CDR2 YNFKEQ. The CDR3 DNA sequence: TGTGCCAGCAGCCAAGATTCACAGGGTATCTCCTATAATTCACCCCTCCACTTT. Encoded protein: CASSQDSQGISYNSPLHF.